The source of this T cell receptor (beta chain) is a study of blood T cell repertoires in COVID-19. In the study overall: Sites in the United States, Italy and Spain provided acute and convalescent COVID-19 samples. Sample material is recorded as cDNA or gDNA derived from T cells, B-cell-depleted T cells, or PBMCs.

In the authors' workflow: Estimation of nucleated cell counts relied on the amplification of reference gene primers. TCRdb keeps only in-frame clones here, not all; method: immunoSEQ multiplex PCR. That table furnishes V, J and clone size, whereas the DNA furnished D and trimming. The top ten clones hold 5.5% of a sample with 200,000 to 250,000 clones, roughly 75% of them seen once. The J segment lost 4 bases and the V segment lost 3 bases, leaving 2 bases of the junction unmatched. From germline, CDR1 is SEHNR and CDR2 FQNEAQ (reference sequence). The CDR3 totals 14 residues. The clonotype originates from a woman aged 70 to 79 with acute or convalescent COVID-19. This chain connects TRBV7-9 to TRBJ1-4, with 7 bases lining up with TRBD1. Sequencing input: peripheral blood. CDR3: CASSFHRGNEKLFF. The CDR3 coding sequence is TGTGCCAGCAGCTTTCACAGGGGTAATGAAAAACTGTTTTTT.